The clone carrying this TCR beta chain has a handful of counts. Its target is not known. The V end was cut by 0 bases, the J end by 4 bases, with 7 bases between. This CDR3 contains 14 residues. From germline, CDR1 is SGHDN and CDR2 FVKESK. The data derive from a study of T cells after yellow fever vaccination. 5'RACE template switching produced TCR cDNA carrying a universal primer site and UMIs. MiXCR, run by TCRdb on the 5' RACE reads, gives a single entry per CDR3 protein. The sample yields fewer than 350,000 distinct CDR3 sequences, 3.5% to 4.5% seen once. Study-wide findings and caveats: Among primary-vaccination clones, most reappeared after the booster, at 95% to 96% for CD4 and 85% to 90% for CD8. Peaking on day 5 versus 15, the secondary response was faster but weaker.

Sequencing used PBMCs, obtained 15 days after the yellow fever booster vaccination. The clonotype was recovered from a man between 18 and 29 years old who received the YFV17D yellow fever vaccine. The chain recombines TRBV14 with TRBJ2-1; D is undetermined. For the CDR3, the DNA is TGTGCCAGCAGCCAAGATTCGTGGTACAATGAGCAGTTCTTC. Its protein product is CASSQDSWYNEQFF.